The 13 T cell receptor beta chains in this list originate from one sample, sequenced in a study of CD8+ T cells in alopecia areata. In each case, RNA was isolated and then reverse transcribed into cDNA as the sequencing template. Sequencing used immunoSEQ multiplex PCR; TCRdb keeps in-frame clones, though not all of them. The sample carries a few hundred thousand clones, around two fifths recorded once. The treatment: oral pan-JAK inhibitor, 5-10 mg twice daily. The input for sequencing was CD4+ T cells sorted from blood, taken at approximately week 30, from a patient treated with tofacitinib. The receptors come from a human donor with alopecia areata.

This rearrangement joins TRBV6-5 to TRBJ1-1; no clear D gene. V was cut by 7 bases and J by 0 bases, with 9 bases left in between. Germline V CDR1 and CDR2: MNHEY, SVGAGI. This CDR3 region has 13 residues. The CDR3 DNA sequence: TGTGCCAGCAAATTCGGTTTGAACACTGAAGCTTTCTTT. It yields the protein CASKFGLNTEAFF.

The V gene is TRBV6-5, the J gene TRBJ1-2; D ambiguous. CDR1 MNHEY and CDR2 SVGAGI come from the germline V gene. Deletions cut 0 bases from V and 5 bases from J, with 10 bases between. The CDR3 length is 14 residues. CDR3 DNA: TGTGCCAGCAGTTACTCGAGGGAAGCTTATGGCTACACCTTC. It yields the protein CASSYSREAYGYTF.

This clone was seen just once. This chain uses TRBV28 with TRBJ1-1; the D gene is possibly TRBD1 (5 bases). This CDR3 is built from 14 residues. Germline V lookup: CDR1 MDHEN, CDR2 SYDVKM. The V and J ends lost 3 bases and 0 bases respectively, with 8 bases between them. This CDR3 is CASSFDRLNTEAFF. CDR3 nucleotide sequence: TGTGCCAGCAGTTTCGACAGATTGAACACTGAAGCTTTCTTT. Based on the CDR3 plus reference TRBV28 and TRBJ1-1, the full variable domain is DVKVTQSSRYLVKRTGEKVFLECVQDMDHENMFWYRQDPGLGLRLIYFSYDVKMKEKGDIPEGYSVSREKKERFSLILESASTNQTSMYLCASSFDRLNTEAFFGQGTRLTVV.

This clone was detected only a few times. The chain uses TRBV9 and TRBJ2-6, with 9 nucleotides matching TRBD1. This CDR3 contains 17 residues. Germline values: CDR1 SGDLS, CDR2 YYNGEE. Trimming at V came to 4 bases and at J to 0 bases, leaving 5 bases not matched to a gene. The CDR3 region is CASSKGQGSSGANVLTF. CDR3 DNA: TGTGCCAGCAGCAAGGGACAGGGAAGCTCTGGGGCCAACGTCCTGACTTTC.

This clone was detected only a few times. The chain combines TRBV29-1 with TRBJ1-1; TRBD1 agrees at 8 bases. V dropped 2 bases and J dropped 0; count of bases not matched to a gene: 2. CDR3 size: 14 residues. Germline V gives CDR1 SQVTM, CDR2 ANQGSEA. CDR3 protein: CSVESDRVNTEAFF. The DNA for the CDR3 is TGCAGCGTTGAATCGGACAGGGTGAACACTGAAGCTTTCTTT.

There are a few counts of this clone. The chain couples TRBV18 to TRBJ1-1; D gene unclear. The ends were cut back, 0 bases at V and 4 bases at J, with 12 bases in the middle. Germline-derived CDR1 and CDR2 are KGHSH and LQKENI. This CDR3 comprises 15 residues. CDR3 residues: CASSPPSFGVTEAFF. The CDR3 region has the DNA TGTGCCAGCTCACCACCGTCCTTCGGGGTCACTGAAGCTTTCTTT.

This clone was found a few times. The CDR3 region has the DNA TGCGCCAGCAGCCCATCGATACAGGGAAACACTGAAGCTTTCTTT. Amino acids: CASSPSIQGNTEAFF. The rearrangement uses TRBV5-1 and TRBJ1-1, with D possibly being TRBD1 (6 bases). The CDR3 spans 15 residues. The V end was cut by 4 bases, the J end by 2 bases, with 15 bases between. The germline CDR1 and CDR2 sequences are SGHRS and YFSETQ.

This clone was recorded a few times. DNA of the CDR3: TGCGCCAGCAGCCACCTTGGGACAGTCTACAATGAGCAGTTCTTC. This sequence encodes CASSHLGTVYNEQFF. This rearrangement joins TRBV4-1 to TRBJ2-1; 7 positions agree with TRBD1. CDR3 length: 15 amino acids. Germline V gene lookup returns CDR1 MGHRA and CDR2 YSYEKL. V trimming: 3 bases; J trimming: 3 bases; junction bases outside the gene matches: 5.

The chain recombines TRBV2 with TRBJ2-3; possible D gene TRBD1, 5 bases. This CDR3 has 14 amino acids. Germline-derived CDR1 and CDR2 are SNHLY and FYNNEI. The V gene lost 7 bases and the J gene lost 2 bases, with 13 bases spanning the gap. The CDR3 DNA is TGTGCCAGCAACAGAGCAGGGTACACAGATACGCAGTATTTT. It yields the protein CASNRAGYTDTQYF. The full variable domain, rest sourced from reference TRBV2 and TRBJ2-3, is EPEVTQTPSHQVTQMGQEVILRCVPISNHLYFYWYRQILGQKVEFLVSFYNNEISEKSEIFDDQFSVERPDGSNFTLKIRSTKLEDSAMYFCASNRAGYTDTQYFGPGTRLTVL.

The chain has TRBV30 and TRBJ1-1; no firm D call. The CDR3 has 12 residues. Trimming left V 7 bases short and J 0 bases short, with 9 bases between. CDR1 and CDR2 (germline): GTSNPN, SVGIG (reference sequence). CDR3 protein: CALESVNTEAFF. For the CDR3, the DNA is TGTGCCTTGGAGTCGGTGAACACTGAAGCTTTCTTT.

The rearrangement links TRBV25-1 to TRBJ1-5, with D perhaps TRBD1 (6 bases). Looked up from germline, CDR1 is MGHDK and CDR2 is SYGVNS. The CDR3 is 14 amino acids. V was clipped by 8 bases and J by 6 bases, with 17 bases between them. CDR3 coding DNA: TGTGCCAGCCAAAGTCAGGGGCCGGGTCAGCCCCAGCATTTT. It codes for CASQSQGPGQPQHF.

V gene TRBV30 combines with J gene TRBJ1-1; a weak D match, TRBD1 (5 bases). V lost 4 bases and J lost 3, with 18 bases in between. Germline assignment: CDR1 GTSNPN and CDR2 SVGIG (reference sequence). The CDR3 is 15 residues long. The CDR3: CAWNGQGGPDTEAFF. The DNA for the CDR3 is TGTGCCTGGAATGGGCAGGGCGGGCCGGACACTGAAGCTTTCTTT.

The chain recombines TRBV9 with TRBJ2-3; D uncertain. CDR1 and CDR2 (germline): SGDLS, YYNGEE. The CDR3 covers 14 residues. Trimming left V 0 bases short and J 1 base short, with 6 bases between. The CDR3 here is CASSVGIGTDTQYF. Here the CDR3 DNA reads TGTGCCAGCAGCGTAGGAATAGGCACAGATACGCAGTATTTT.